The 5 T cell receptor beta chains below all came from one sample that was sequenced in a study of blood T cell repertoires in COVID-19. The repertoire was sequenced with immunoSEQ multiplex PCR; TCRdb's copy has only in-frame clones and lacks some. The table lists approximately 260,000 clones, roughly 80% of them singletons. What was sequenced was peripheral blood. These receptors came from a man aged 55-75 years who had recovered from COVID-19.

CDR3 coding DNA: TGTGCCAGCAGCCCCGCTGGACTAGGGACCTACGAGCAGTACTTC. This codes for CASSPAGLGTYEQYF. This chain joins TRBV7-2 and TRBJ2-7; 7 nucleotides agree with TRBD2. With 5 bases clipped from V and 2 bases from J, the junction kept 9 bases outside the gene matches. CDR1 and CDR2 (germline): SGHTA, FQGNSA. There are 15 residues in the CDR3.

The chain uses TRBV5-1 and TRBJ1-6; no clear D. Trimming pared 4 bases from V and 7 bases from J, leaving 12 bases between. CDR3 length equals 14 residues. CDR1 is SGHRS and CDR2 is YFSETQ in the germline V gene. The CDR3 DNA reads TGCGCCAGCAGCGAAACGGTCCTGAATTCACCCCTCCACTTT. This codes for CASSETVLNSPLHF.

The V call is TRBV6-1, the J call TRBJ2-7, with 11 bases lining up with TRBD1. The CDR3 has 15 amino acids. Trimming cost V 3 bases and J 4 bases; bases outside gene matches: 5. Germline lookup yields CDR1 MNHNS and CDR2 SASEGT. CDR3 residues: CASSERTGGRYEQYF. In DNA, the CDR3 is TGTGCCAGCAGTGAGAGGACAGGGGGCAGGTACGAGCAGTACTTC.

This clone came up once. The chain combines TRBV12-3 or TRBV12-4 with TRBJ1-6; D call uncertain. V was shortened by 6 bases and J by 2 bases, with 5 bases between the two germline ends. The CDR3 totals 13 residues. The DNA of the CDR3 is TGTGCCAGCAGGCGGACCTATAATTCACCCCTCCACTTT. Its protein product is CASRRTYNSPLHF.

The V call is TRBV10-1, the J call TRBJ2-5; a possible D gene is TRBD2 (5 bases). The CDR3 runs 12 residues. Trimming left V 7 bases short and J 1 base short, with 7 bases between. The germline V gene encodes CDR1 WNHNN and CDR2 SYGVQD (reference sequence). CDR3 residues: CASTGVQETQYF. The DNA for the CDR3 is TGCGCCAGCACCGGGGTCCAAGAGACCCAGTACTTC.